This TCR beta chain was recorded in a study of blood T cell repertoires in COVID-19 (dated by TCRdb to 2018 to 2021). Some background on the complete study: Samples from collaborators originated in the United States, Italy and Spain and spanned both the acute and convalescent phases of COVID-19. Deeply sampled blood TCRbeta repertoires from subjects exposed to, actively infected with, or recovered from COVID-19 were included in the dataset. The samples were drawn from the first 160 participants of the ongoing ImmuneRACE study and from over a thousand subjects provided by 6 global collaborators. The material from the prospective study consisted of cDNA or gDNA derived from T cells, B-cell-depleted T cells, or PBMCs. Where HLA class I and class II types were available, the types were taken from metadata supplied by the sample provider, not from assay-based typing. Nearly every sample came with metadata listing a de-identified subject ID, COVID-19 status, age in years and sex. The repertoires were made available in a free public database intended to serve as a resource for research on the immune response to SARS-CoV-2.

Concerning this clone itself: What antigen it recognizes has not been identified. Base qualities are not at hand, and no much larger clone is one base apart.

Each collaborating institution followed its own protocols to collect whole blood in K2EDTA tubes. For TCRbeta analysis, collaborators shipped samples in one of three forms: frozen whole blood, isolated PBMCs, or DNA extracted from either of those sample types. Broader findings and caveats from the paper: The quantity of clinical and demographic metadata differed by source and by participant and was supplied without curation.

CDR1 and CDR2 (LNHDA, SQIVND) derive from the germline V gene (reference sequence). Trimming costs V 6 bases and J 7 bases, and their ends lie 12 bases apart. CDR3 length: 12 amino acids, cysteine to phenylalanine. The kept DNA is CDR3 alone, 36 bases in frame from the first base. TCRbeta CDR3 regions were amplified from genomic DNA using the immunoSEQ Assay, a bias-controlled multiplex PCR. The authors processed their data as follows. Within the assay, amplification of reference gene primers was used to estimate how many nucleated cells each sample contained. To quantify the absolute abundance of each unique TCRbeta CDR3 rearrangement, sequence reads were collapsed and filtered. For each sample, productive Simpson clonality was calculated as the square root of Simpson's diversity index across productive rearrangements. TCRdb retrieved this table from immuneACCESS and kept in-frame rearrangements only. Not all clones are present; in checked studies, unresolved V genes account for under half, and no reason is known for the remainder. V and J calls and clone size are copied from that table; D and trimming were computed from the DNA. The sample table lists roughly 270,000 clones, approximately 91% of them with a count of one. The ten largest account for roughly 9% of the sample.

The sequence derives from a man aged 18 to 35 with active or convalescent COVID-19. Recombination joined TRBV19 with TRBJ1-2, with a weak D call of TRBD1 (5 bases match). The sample taken for sequencing was peripheral blood. At the DNA level, the sequence is TGTGCCAGTAGCCCTGGGGGGGGTGGCTACACCTTC. Translated, it reads CASSPGGGGYTF.